Below are 8 T cell receptor beta chains sequenced from a single sample in a study of OX40 agonist ivuxolimab in advanced cancers. Assay used: immunoSEQ multiplex PCR; TCRdb lists only in-frame clones, some missing. The sample lists some 100,000 clones, 70% to 90% occurring once. Source: CD4+ or CD8+ T cells sorted from blood, taken in a trial of the OX40 agonist ivuxolimab. All receptors derive from an adult with an advanced solid tumor such as melanoma, head and neck, liver or kidney cancer.

The table lists this clone with a count of one. The rearrangement uses TRBV5-4 and TRBJ2-7, with D tentatively TRBD2 (6 bases). With 4 bases removed from V and 3 bases from J, the gap between germline ends came to 11 bases. Per germline, CDR1 SGHNT and CDR2 YYREEE (reference sequence). This CDR3 spans 13 amino acids. CDR3 region: CASSVGTVYEQYF. CDR3 in DNA: TGTGCCAGCAGCGTCGGGACTGTCTACGAGCAGTACTTC.

The chain uses TRBV7-9 and TRBJ2-5; TRBD2 aligns across 9 bases. The closer fit of TRBJ2-7 to the DNA end suggests the J call may be wrong. The germline gives CDR1 SEHNR, CDR2 FQNEAQ (reference sequence). This CDR3 contains 13 residues. The CDR3 bases are TGTGCCAGCAGCGTTAGCGGGAGCCGCGAGCAGTACTTC. Protein sequence: CASSVSGSREQYF.

This chain uses TRBV28 with TRBJ1-1; no reliable D call. CDR3 length: 12 amino acids. The V end lost 10 bases, the J end lost 8 bases, and 17 bases lay between the germline ends. Germline lookup yields CDR1 MDHEN and CDR2 SYDVKM. The CDR3 is CATVYRAEEAFF. The CDR3 DNA sequence: TGTGCCACCGTATATAGGGCCGAGGAAGCTTTCTTT.

The chain has TRBV7-8 and TRBJ1-5; 7 bases fit TRBD1. The ends lost 5 bases at V and 0 bases at J; junction bases unmatched: 16. The CDR3 loop spans 19 amino acids. Germline CDR1 reads SGHVS; CDR2 reads FQNEAQ. CDR3 DNA: TGTGCCAGCAGCCCAACGGTGGCAGGGGGTGGTCATAGCAATCAGCCCCAGCATTTT. This gives the protein CASSPTVAGGGHSNQPQHF.

In DNA form, the CDR3 reads TGTGCCAGCAGTTACTGGGACCGAAACACAGATACGCAGTATTTT. This sequence encodes CASSYWDRNTDTQYF. This chain uses TRBV6-6 with TRBJ2-3, with D possibly being TRBD1 or TRBD2 (5 bases each). The CDR3 consists of 15 residues. V lost 1 base, J lost 2 bases, and 10 bases lay in between. The germline gives CDR1 MNHNY, CDR2 SVGAGI (reference sequence).

The chain carries TRBV25-1 and TRBJ2-1; D perhaps matches TRBD1 (5 bases). This CDR3 is 14 amino acids long. Germline values: CDR1 MGHDK, CDR2 SYGVNS. V lost 7 bases to trimming and J lost 5 bases, with 15 bases between them. The chain's CDR3 is CASTPAGPNNEQFF. Written as DNA, the CDR3 is TGTGCCAGCACCCCCGCAGGGCCCAACAATGAGCAGTTCTTC.

The gene calls are TRBV2 and TRBJ2-7; 8 nucleotides agree with TRBD1. From germline, CDR1 is SNHLY and CDR2 FYNNEI. This CDR3 contains 16 residues. V lost 4 bases to trimming and J lost 4 bases; unmatched junction nucleotides: 12. The CDR3 DNA reads as TGTGCCAGCAGTGCCCTCGGACAGGGCCTTTCGTACGAGCAGTACTTC. It is translated as CASSALGQGLSYEQYF.

V gene TRBV6-1 combines with J gene TRBJ2-7, with 8 nucleotides matching TRBD2. The V gene's germline CDR1 is MNHNS and CDR2 SASEGT. Trimming took 4 bases from V and 0 from J; bases not matched to a gene: 8. The CDR3 length is 16 residues. The DNA for the CDR3 is TGTGCCAGCAGTGCTGCGAGCGGGAGCCTCTCCTACGAGCAGTACTTC. As protein: CASSAASGSLSYEQYF.